A single sample gave rise to the 22 T cell receptor beta chains below, sequenced in a study of control samples from healthy donors and cancer patients. Libraries were prepared by immunoSEQ multiplex PCR; TCRdb keeps only in-frame clonotypes and omits some of them. This table has around 80,000 clones, roughly nine tenths appearing once. Sequencing was carried out using blood. Receptors were obtained from a man in his fifties in good health.

The chain combines TRBV6-5 with TRBJ1-3, with D perhaps matching TRBD1 (5 bases). Germline-derived CDR1 and CDR2 are MNHEY and SVGAGI. V was clipped by 6 bases and J by 2 bases, with 11 bases between them. This CDR3 is built from 14 residues. In DNA, the CDR3 is TGTGCCAGCAGACCAGAAGGGGCTGGAAACACCATATATTTT. Its protein is CASRPEGAGNTIYF.

This chain links TRBV18 with TRBJ1-1; D gene ambiguous. The germline gives CDR1 KGHSH, CDR2 LQKENI. The CDR3 sequence is 14 residues long. Trimming cost V 3 bases and J 1 base, with 9 bases left between them. For the CDR3, the DNA is TGTGCCAGCTCACCTAAAGTGAAGAACACTGAAGCTTTCTTT. This sequence encodes CASSPKVKNTEAFF.

The chain employs TRBV27 and TRBJ2-3, with 9 bases that match TRBD2. Trimming removed 10 bases from V and 5 bases from J; junction bases left unmatched: 10. Germline values: CDR1 MNHEY, CDR2 SMNVEV (reference sequence). The CDR3 covers 14 residues. CDR3 DNA: TGTGCCATAAGGGCGGGGGGGCCCGGAGATACGCAGTATTTT. The encoded protein is CAIRAGGPGDTQYF.

The table lists this clone with a count of one. V and J are TRBV15 and TRBJ2-7; possible D gene TRBD2, 5 bases. V was trimmed by 4 bases and J by 0 bases, leaving 7 bases between them. Germline V gene sequence: CDR1 LNHNV, CDR2 YYDKDF (reference sequence). The CDR3 sequence is 13 residues long. The DNA for the CDR3 is TGTGCCACCAGCAAACGGGACTCCTACGAGCAGTACTTC. Encoded protein: CATSKRDSYEQYF.

V is TRBV2 and J is TRBJ1-2; D unclear. This CDR3 is 10 amino acids long. The germline V and J ends were trimmed by 8 bases and 3 bases, with 4 bases remaining between them. The V gene's germline CDR1 is SNHLY and CDR2 FYNNEI. Here the CDR3 DNA reads TGTGCCAGCGAGGACTATGGCTACACCTTC. Translation gives CASEDYGYTF.

In its sample, this clone was seen once. The chain recombines TRBV5-6 with TRBJ2-1; 8 bases match TRBD1. CDR1 is SGHDT, CDR2 YYEEEE, per germline. This CDR3 has 15 amino acids. Losses at the gene ends were 4 bases for V and 5 bases for J; bases not matched to a gene: 8. The CDR3 nucleotides are TGTGCCAGCAGCCCCGACAGGGGAACTAACAATGAGCAGTTCTTC. The encoded protein is CASSPDRGTNNEQFF.

This chain connects TRBV5-1 to TRBJ2-7; a possible D gene is TRBD1 (6 bases). V lost 2 bases, J lost 7 bases, and 19 bases lay in between. The germline V gene has CDR1 SGHRS and CDR2 YFSETQ. The length of the CDR3 is 15 residues. The CDR3 here is CASSLGQSNYGEQYF. For the CDR3, the DNA is TGCGCCAGCAGCTTAGGACAGTCGAATTATGGGGAGCAGTACTTC.

CDR3 bases: TGTGCCAGCAGTTGGAGCACCGGGGAGCTGTTTTTT. It yields the protein CASSWSTGELFF. The rearrangement uses TRBV12-3 or TRBV12-4 and TRBJ2-2; D call uncertain. The CDR3 extends over 12 amino acids. V was pared by 4 bases and J by 4 bases, with 4 bases between.

The chain carries TRBV4-3 and TRBJ1-1, with 7 positions matching TRBD1. The germline gives CDR1 LGHNA, CDR2 YSLEER. The CDR3 loop spans 14 amino acids. J lost 7 bases, V lost 3 bases, and 8 bases had no gene match. CDR3 protein: CASSHSTGVGEAFF. In DNA, the CDR3 is TGCGCCAGCAGCCACTCAACAGGGGTCGGTGAAGCTTTCTTT.

The chain joins TRBV7-2 to TRBJ2-1, with TRBD2 matching 10 bases. This CDR3 spans 15 amino acids. CDR1 is SGHTA and CDR2 is FQGNSA in the germline V gene. After removal of 5 bases from V and 7 bases from J, the junction contained 8 bases not matched to a gene. The CDR3 loop is CASSILAGLYNEQFF. The CDR3 nucleotides are TGTGCCAGCAGCATACTAGCGGGGTTGTATAATGAGCAGTTCTTC.

The chain carries TRBV4-3 and TRBJ1-3; D is unresolved. The CDR3 covers 15 residues. With 0 bases removed from V and 0 bases from J, the gap between germline ends came to 6 bases. Germline-derived CDR1 and CDR2 are LGHNA and YSLEER. In DNA, the CDR3 is TGCGCCAGCAGCCAAGATCTCGTCTCTGGAAACACCATATATTTT. Its protein product is CASSQDLVSGNTIYF.

Written as DNA, the CDR3 is TGTGCCAGCAGCTTGGGCCATTCGGGACAGCTAGCCTACGAGCAGTACTTC. Translated, it gives CASSLGHSGQLAYEQYF. The rearrangement links TRBV11-2 to TRBJ2-7, with 7 bases identical to TRBD1. The trim removed 3 bases at V and 2 bases at J, leaving 13 bases unmatched. In germline, CDR1 is SGHAT, CDR2 FQNNGV. The CDR3 is 17 amino acids.

The CDR3 spells CSASTENGYTF. The CDR3 coding sequence is TGCAGTGCTTCGACAGAGAATGGCTACACCTTC. V is TRBV20-1 and J is TRBJ1-2; weak D call: TRBD1 (5 bases). Between the trimmed V and J ends, which lost 5 bases and 6 bases, there was a span of 10 bases. From germline, CDR1 is DFQATT and CDR2 SNEGSKA (reference sequence). The CDR3 is made up of 11 amino acids.

This chain joins TRBV13 and TRBJ1-4; D remains unclear. CDR1 is PRHDT, CDR2 FYEKMQ, per germline (reference sequence). CDR3 length: 14 residues. V was pared by 3 bases and J by 5 bases, with 10 bases between. The CDR3 loop reads CASSLRVSNEKLFF. The CDR3 nucleotides are TGTGCCAGCAGCTTGAGGGTCTCGAATGAAAAACTGTTTTTT.

The chain has TRBV7-9 and TRBJ1-1; 9 nucleotides agree with TRBD1. Germline CDR1 and CDR2: SEHNR and FQNEAQ (reference sequence). This CDR3 has 19 residues. With 1 base clipped from V and 1 base from J, the junction kept 13 bases outside the gene matches. The CDR3 is CASSLGVGTGRLGNTEAFF. CDR3 DNA sequence: TGTGCCAGCAGCTTAGGAGTGGGGACAGGGCGACTTGGGAACACTGAAGCTTTCTTT.

The J gene is TRBJ1-4, the V gene TRBV6-1; perhaps TRBD1 as D (5 bases). The CDR3 has 15 amino acids. V dropped 3 bases and J dropped 8 bases, with 16 bases sitting between them. From germline, CDR1 is MNHNS and CDR2 SASEGT. CDR3 protein: CASSDRDAGGEKLFF. CDR3 bases: TGTGCCAGCAGTGATCGGGACGCGGGGGGGGAAAAACTGTTTTTT.

The CDR3 DNA sequence: TGTGCCAGTAGTATATGGGATTTAGGGGATCAGCCCCAGCATTTT. Its translation is CASSIWDLGDQPQHF. This chain joins TRBV19 and TRBJ1-5; tentative D call: TRBD1 (5 bases). The V end lost 2 bases, the J end lost 5 bases, and 13 bases lay between the germline ends. The CDR3 runs to 15 residues. Germline CDR1 reads LNHDA; CDR2 reads SQIVND (reference sequence).

J is TRBJ1-2 and V is TRBV7-9; no firm D call. Germline V gene sequence: CDR1 SEHNR, CDR2 FQNEAQ (reference sequence). This CDR3 has 13 amino acids. Trimming stripped 6 bases from V and 8 bases from J, with 16 bases between. This CDR3 reads CASSLDMGSGYTF. CDR3 in DNA: TGTGCCAGCAGTCTAGACATGGGAAGCGGCTACACCTTC.

The chain combines TRBV2 with TRBJ2-7, with D hard to call. There are 11 residues in the CDR3. Per germline, CDR1 SNHLY and CDR2 FYNNEI. The germline V and J ends were trimmed by 6 bases and 3 bases, with 6 bases remaining between them. In DNA, the CDR3 is TGTGCCAGCAGCTACCACTACGAGCAGTACTTC. Its translation is CASSYHYEQYF.

V usage is TRBV6-2 or TRBV6-3 and J usage is TRBJ1-2; D is unresolved. V was cut by 5 bases and J by 4 bases, with 8 bases left in between. CDR1 MNHEY and CDR2 SVGEGT come from the germline V gene. The CDR3 sequence is 12 residues long. The CDR3 DNA reads TGTGCCAGCAGTGTGCTTACCTATGGCTACACCTTC. This encodes CASSVLTYGYTF.

The chain recombines TRBV5-6 with TRBJ2-7; possibly TRBD2 for D (7 bases). Between the trimmed V and J ends, which lost 3 bases and 5 bases, there was a span of 18 bases. CDR3 length: 15 amino acids. In germline, CDR1 is SGHDT, CDR2 YYEEEE. The CDR3 loop reads CASSSHLQGGDEQYF. As DNA, the CDR3 is TGTGCCAGCAGCTCACACCTACAGGGAGGGGACGAGCAGTACTTC.

V gene TRBV25-1 combines with J gene TRBJ1-2; the D gene is possibly TRBD1 (5 bases). This CDR3 spans 14 amino acids. With 4 bases removed from V and 7 bases from J, the gap between germline ends came to 16 bases. Germline V lookup: CDR1 MGHDK, CDR2 SYGVNS. The CDR3, as DNA: TGTGCCAGCAGTGGACCCTCCCGGGGCTCTGGCTACACCTTC. It yields the protein CASSGPSRGSGYTF.